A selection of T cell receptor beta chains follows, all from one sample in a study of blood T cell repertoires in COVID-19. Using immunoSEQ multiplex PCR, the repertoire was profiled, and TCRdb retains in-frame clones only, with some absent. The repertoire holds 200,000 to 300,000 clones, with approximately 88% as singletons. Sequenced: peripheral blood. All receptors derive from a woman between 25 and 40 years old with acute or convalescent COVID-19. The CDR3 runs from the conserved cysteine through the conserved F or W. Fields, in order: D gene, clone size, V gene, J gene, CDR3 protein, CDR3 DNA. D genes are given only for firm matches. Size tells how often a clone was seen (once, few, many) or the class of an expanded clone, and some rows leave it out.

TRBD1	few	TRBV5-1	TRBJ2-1	CASSLGTGAYNEQFF	TGCGCCAGCAGCTTGGGAACAGGGGCCTACAATGAGCAGTTCTTC
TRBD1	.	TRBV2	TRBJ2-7	CASTDRGTSYEQYF	TGTGCCAGCACCGACAGGGGAACCTCCTACGAGCAGTACTTC
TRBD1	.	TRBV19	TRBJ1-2	CASSLGQGLYGYTF	TGTGCCAGTAGCCTTGGACAGGGGTTATATGGCTACACCTTC
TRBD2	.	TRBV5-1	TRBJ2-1	CASSLWGPGTSGRSYNEQFF	TGCGCCAGCAGCTTATGGGGGCCCGGGACTAGCGGGAGGTCCTACAATGAGCAGTTCTTC
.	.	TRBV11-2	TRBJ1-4	CASSLTGANEKLFF	TGTGCCAGCAGCCTGACAGGCGCTAATGAAAAACTGTTTTTT
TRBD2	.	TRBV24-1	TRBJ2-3	CATSDHGTNTDTQYF	TGTGCCACCAGTGACCACGGGACTAACACAGATACGCAGTATTTT
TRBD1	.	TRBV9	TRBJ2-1	CASSSQGVYHNEQFF	TGTGCCAGCAGCTCACAGGGGGTATACCACAATGAGCAGTTCTTC
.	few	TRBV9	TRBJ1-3	CASSPSGGGNTIYF	TGTGCCAGCAGCCCCTCAGGAGGGGGAAACACCATATATTTT
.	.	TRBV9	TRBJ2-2	CASSEGGSATGELFF	TGTGCCAGCAGCGAGGGTGGGAGTGCAACCGGGGAGCTGTTTTTT
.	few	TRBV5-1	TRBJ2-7	CASSLTGRFGYF	TGCGCCAGCAGCTTGACAGGACGCTTTGGATACTTC
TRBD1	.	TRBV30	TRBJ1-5	CAWSRAGGGYSNQPQHF	TGTGCCTGGAGTCGGGCAGGGGGCGGCTATAGCAATCAGCCCCAGCATTTT
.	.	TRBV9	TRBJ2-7	CASSARGDWEQYF	TGTGCCAGCAGCGCCAGGGGGGACTGGGAGCAGTACTTC
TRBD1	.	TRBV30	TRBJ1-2	CARRGFDYGYTF	TGTGCCCGCAGGGGGTTCGACTATGGCTACACCTTC
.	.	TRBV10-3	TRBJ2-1	CAISEPAGPGYEQFF	TGTGCCATCAGTGAACCCGCGGGGCCCGGCTATGAGCAGTTCTTC
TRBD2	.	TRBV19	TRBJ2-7	CASSVGGSRSYEQYF	TGTGCCAGTAGTGTTGGCGGGAGTAGGTCCTACGAGCAGTACTTC
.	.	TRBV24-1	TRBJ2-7	CATSPAGSYEQYF	TGTGCCACCAGCCCGGCGGGTTCCTACGAGCAGTACTTC
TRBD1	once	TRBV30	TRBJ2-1	CAFTPPGQGYNEQFF	TGTGCCTTCACCCCCCCGGGACAGGGATACAATGAGCAGTTCTTC
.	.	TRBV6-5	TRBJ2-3	CASSYEVTDTQYF	TGTGCCAGCAGTTACGAGGTTACAGATACGCAGTATTTT
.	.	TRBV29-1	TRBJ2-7	CSVEVAVTYEQYF	TGCAGCGTTGAGGTAGCAGTAACCTACGAGCAGTACTTC
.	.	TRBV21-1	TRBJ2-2	CASSDRWGQGLHRELFF	TGTGCCAGCAGCGACCGTTGGGGACAGGGGCTACACCGGGAGCTGTTTTTT
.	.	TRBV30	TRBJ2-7	CAWRRDTYEQYF	TGTGCCTGGCGGCGGGATACCTACGAGCAGTACTTC
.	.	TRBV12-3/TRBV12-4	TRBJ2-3	CASTAGVPDTQYF	TGTGCCAGCACGGCAGGGGTTCCAGATACGCAGTATTTT